The rows below give T cell receptor beta chains drawn from one sample of a study of T cell changes during pregnancy in multiple sclerosis. Produced via immunoSEQ multiplex PCR; TCRdb's table is partial and in-frame only. There are tens of thousands of clones in the sample; 91% occur only once, and 0.6% to 0.8% lies in the top ten. The sample was peripheral blood, taken in the third trimester of pregnancy. These receptors were taken from a female donor in good health, enrolled as a control in a pregnancy study. The CDR3 runs from the conserved cysteine through the conserved F or W. D genes are given only for firm matches. Clone size is stated in some rows and not others, as once, few, many or a class when expanded.

.	TRBV11-2	.	TRBJ2-7	TGTGCCAGCAGCTTAGAGATCGGAGGTAGCGGATACTTCTACGAGCAGTACTTC	CASSLEIGGSGYFYEQYF
few	TRBV11-2	.	TRBJ1-2	TGTGCCAGCAGCCCAACGAGGGGGAGAAGGGGTGGCTACACCTTC	CASSPTRGRRGGYTF
.	TRBV7-9	.	TRBJ1-1	TGTGCCAGCACCCAGAGAGGCCCGAACACTGAAGCTTTCTTT	CASTQRGPNTEAFF
once	TRBV7-9	TRBD2	TRBJ2-3	TGTGCCAGCAGCTTATTTCAGCGGGAGCAAGATACGCAGTATTTT	CASSLFQREQDTQYF
.	TRBV6-5	TRBD2	TRBJ2-3	TGTGCCAGCCGACTAGCGGGGTTAGATACGCAGTATTTT	CASRLAGLDTQYF
.	TRBV9	.	TRBJ1-6	TGTGCCAGCAGCGCGCCCTCAGGGAGGAGCTCCTATAATTCACCCCTCCACTTT	CASSAPSGRSSYNSPLHF
.	TRBV5-6	.	TRBJ2-5	TGTGCCAGCAGCACCCTCGGGGGGCTCGGCGAGACCCAGTACTTC	CASSTLGGLGETQYF
.	TRBV2	.	TRBJ2-1	TGTGCCAGCAGTGCAAGTACTAGCTCAAACACTTACAATGAGCAGTTCTTC	CASSASTSSNTYNEQFF
.	TRBV4-2	TRBD1	TRBJ2-1	TGTGCCAGCAGCCAAGACCGGGACAGAGGATACAATGAGCAGTTCTTC	CASSQDRDRGYNEQFF
.	TRBV19	.	TRBJ2-7	TGTGCCAGTAGTATGAATGGCCCCAACGAGCAGTACTTC	CASSMNGPNEQYF
.	TRBV5-1	TRBD1	TRBJ1-2	TGCGCCAGCAGCTTGGCCGGACAGGGCGGCTATGGCTACACCTTC	CASSLAGQGGYGYTF
.	TRBV9	.	TRBJ1-2	TGTGCCAGCAGCGTAGCCCGAGGAGCGGGGGCAGGGAGTTGGGGCTATGGCTACACCTTC	CASSVARGAGAGSWGYGYTF
few	TRBV2	.	TRBJ1-4	TGTGCCAGCAGATCAGATGTTAATGAAAAACTGTTTTTT	CASRSDVNEKLFF
.	TRBV6-5	TRBD1	TRBJ2-1	TGTGCCAGCAGCTCCGGGACAGGGATTATTAATGAGCAGTTCTTC	CASSSGTGIINEQFF
.	TRBV4-2	TRBD2	TRBJ2-3	TGTGCCAGCAGCCGACAAGATGTGGCTAGCGGGGGCATGAGCACAGATACGCAGTATTTT	CASSRQDVASGGMSTDTQYF
.	TRBV5-1	.	TRBJ2-7	TGCGCCAGCAGCTTGGGTTGGCGGGAAAGGGGTGGCGAGCAGTACTTC	CASSLGWRERGGEQYF
.	TRBV25-1	.	TRBJ2-4	TGTGCCAGCAGCCAGGAAACACCGAACATTCAGTACTTC	CASSQETPNIQYF
.	TRBV2	.	TRBJ1-1	TGTGCCAGCACTTGGGCAGGCGCGAACACTGAAGCTTTCTTT	CASTWAGANTEAFF
.	TRBV19	.	TRBJ1-1	TGTGCCAGTACCCAGCGGGGGGGAGGTGTGGATCTCACTGAAGCTTTCTTT	CASTQRGGGVDLTEAFF
.	TRBV5-1	.	TRBJ1-1	TGCGCCAGCAGCCAACTCCCGAGGAACACTGAAGCTTTCTTT	CASSQLPRNTEAFF
.	TRBV5-8	TRBD1	TRBJ1-1	TGTGCCAGCAGCTTGAACAGGGGACCCCCCCTGAACACTGAAGCTTTCTTT	CASSLNRGPPLNTEAFF
.	TRBV5-8	.	TRBJ1-1	TGTGCCAGCAGCTTGGAGGGCACCCTGACAGTTACTGAAGCTTTCTTT	CASSLEGTLTVTEAFF
.	TRBV7-9	.	TRBJ1-2	TGTGCCAGCAGGACTGATTTTAACTATGGCTACACCTTC	CASRTDFNYGYTF
.	TRBV30	.	TRBJ1-1	TGTGCCTGGAGTGGGGTGGGCGGGACTGAAGCTTTCTTT	CAWSGVGGTEAFF
.	TRBV4-3	TRBD2	TRBJ2-7	TGCGCCAGCAGCGGGGGGCGAGCGGGAGGGTTGCGGGAGCAGTACTTC	CASSGGRAGGLREQYF
once	TRBV7-6	TRBD2	TRBJ2-3	TGTGCCAGCAGCTTAGCGCGGGCGGGGGGAAGCACAGATACGCAGTATTTT	CASSLARAGGSTDTQYF
few	TRBV4-2	.	TRBJ1-3	TGTGCCAGCAGCCAAGGAGGGGAGGGCTCTGGAAACACCATATATTTT	CASSQGGEGSGNTIYF
.	TRBV6-5	.	TRBJ2-2	TGTGCCAGCAGGCGGCCGCACGGGGAGCTGTTTTTT	CASRRPHGELFF
.	TRBV6-1	TRBD2	TRBJ2-7	TGTGCCAGCAGTGACCTAGCGGGAATTCACGAGCAGTACTTC	CASSDLAGIHEQYF
.	TRBV6-5	.	TRBJ1-5	TGTGCCAGCAGACCCCGGGGCCGGGGGAATCAGCCCCAGCATTTT	CASRPRGRGNQPQHF
.	TRBV5-8	TRBD1	TRBJ1-2	TGTGCCAGCAGCCGCTACGGACAGGGGCAAGGCTACACCTTC	CASSRYGQGQGYTF
.	TRBV5-1	.	TRBJ2-7	TGCGCCAGCAGCTTGAGACAGAACCGCGAGCAGTACTTC	CASSLRQNREQYF
.	TRBV15	.	TRBJ1-2	TGTGCCACCAGCAGAGTCCGGGGAAACTATGGCTACACCTTC	CATSRVRGNYGYTF
.	TRBV9	TRBD2	TRBJ2-2	TGTGCCAGCAGTATGGGACTAATGAACACCGGGGAGCTGTTTTTT	CASSMGLMNTGELFF
.	TRBV7-9	.	TRBJ2-5	TGTGCCAGCAGCTTGTTTGAGGGATTCTTTGAAGAGACCCAGTACTTC	CASSLFEGFFEETQYF
.	TRBV19	.	TRBJ1-6	TGTGCCAGTAGTATTCAGGGAAATTCACCCCTCCACTTT	CASSIQGNSPLHF
.	TRBV4-3	TRBD2	TRBJ2-5	TGCGCCAGCAGCCAAGATTCCCAGCGGGGTCGCGGGAAGCAGTACTTC	CASSQDSQRGRGKQYF
.	TRBV9	TRBD2	TRBJ2-3	TGTGCCAGCAGCCCGCGACTAGCGGGGATCACAGATACGCAGTATTTT	CASSPRLAGITDTQYF
.	TRBV20-1	.	TRBJ1-2	TGCAGTGCCCCAATGGAGGGGAGCTACACCTTC	CSAPMEGSYTF
.	TRBV11-2	TRBD1	TRBJ2-1	TGTGCCAGCAGCTCCTTCAGGGGGTCCTCCTACAATGAGCAGTTCTTC	CASSSFRGSSYNEQFF
.	TRBV10-3	.	TRBJ1-3	TGTGCCATCAGTGAAACGGGATCTGGAAACACCATATATTTT	CAISETGSGNTIYF
.	TRBV19	TRBD2	TRBJ2-7	TGTGCCAGTAGCCCGGGGGGGTGGGACGAGCAGTACTTC	CASSPGGWDEQYF
.	TRBV14	TRBD2	TRBJ2-5	TGTGCCAGCAGCCAACTAGCGGGAGGGCCCATAGAGACCCAGTACTTC	CASSQLAGGPIETQYF
.	TRBV4-3	.	TRBJ1-2	TGCGCCAGCAGCCAAGAGACAGGCTATGGCTACACCTTC	CASSQETGYGYTF
.	TRBV6-6	TRBD2	TRBJ2-7	TGTGCCAGCAGTTACCTAGCGGGAGAGGGTGAGCAGTACTTC	CASSYLAGEGEQYF
.	TRBV5-4	.	TRBJ1-4	TGTGCCAGCAGCTTGGGGCAGGGGCGAGAAAAACTGTTTTTT	CASSLGQGREKLFF
.	TRBV11-3	TRBD1	TRBJ2-3	TGTGCCAGCAGCTACAGGGGGCTGCTGGATACGCAGTATTTT	CASSYRGLLDTQYF
.	TRBV2	.	TRBJ2-5	TGTGCCAGCAGTGAACGAGTCCGAGAGACCCAGTACTTC	CASSERVRETQYF
.	TRBV28	.	TRBJ2-7	TGTGCCAGCAGTGTGGACAGAATCTACGAGCAGTACTTC	CASSVDRIYEQYF
.	TRBV18	.	TRBJ1-1	TGTGCCAGCTCACCAGGGGGGGGAAGAGGCACTGAAGCTTTCTTT	CASSPGGGRGTEAFF
.	TRBV5-1	TRBD1	TRBJ1-6	TGCGCCAGCAGCACCGGACAGGGAAATTCACCCCTCCACTTT	CASSTGQGNSPLHF
.	TRBV4-1	.	TRBJ1-1	TGCGCCAGCACCGACGTACAGGGTATTCCTGAAGCTTTCTTT	CASTDVQGIPEAFF
.	TRBV7-6	.	TRBJ1-1	TGTGCCAGCAGCTTAGCAGGGGAGGGCACTGAAGCTTTCTTT	CASSLAGEGTEAFF
.	TRBV19	.	TRBJ2-6	TGTGCCAGTAGTATCGGGACTTCTGGGGCCAACGTCCTGACTTTC	CASSIGTSGANVLTF
.	TRBV19	.	TRBJ1-3	TGTGCCAGTAGTATGGGAGCGTTCTCTGGAAACACCATATATTTT	CASSMGAFSGNTIYF